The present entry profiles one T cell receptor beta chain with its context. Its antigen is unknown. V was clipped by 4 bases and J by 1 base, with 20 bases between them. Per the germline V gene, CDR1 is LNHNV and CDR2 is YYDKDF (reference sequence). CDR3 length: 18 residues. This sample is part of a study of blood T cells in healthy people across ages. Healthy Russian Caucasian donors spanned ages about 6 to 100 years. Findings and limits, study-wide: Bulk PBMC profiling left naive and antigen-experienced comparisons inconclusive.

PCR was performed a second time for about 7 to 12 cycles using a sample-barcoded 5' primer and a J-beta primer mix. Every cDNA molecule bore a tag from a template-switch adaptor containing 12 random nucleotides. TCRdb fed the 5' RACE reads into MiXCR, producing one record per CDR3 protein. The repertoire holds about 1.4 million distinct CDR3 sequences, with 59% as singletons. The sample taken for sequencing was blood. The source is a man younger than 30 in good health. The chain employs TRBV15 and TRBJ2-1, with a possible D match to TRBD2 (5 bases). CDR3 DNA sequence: TGTGCCACCAGCACCGAGGACGGGATTCGGAGGTCCTACAATGAGCAGTTCTTC. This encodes CATSTEDGIRRSYNEQFF. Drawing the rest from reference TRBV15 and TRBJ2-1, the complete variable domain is DAMVIQNPRYQVTQFGKPVTLSCSQTLNHNVMYWYQQKSSQAPKLLFHYYDKDFNNEADTPDNFQSRRPNTSFCFLDIRSPGLGDTAMYLCATSTEDGIRRSYNEQFFGPGTRLTVL.